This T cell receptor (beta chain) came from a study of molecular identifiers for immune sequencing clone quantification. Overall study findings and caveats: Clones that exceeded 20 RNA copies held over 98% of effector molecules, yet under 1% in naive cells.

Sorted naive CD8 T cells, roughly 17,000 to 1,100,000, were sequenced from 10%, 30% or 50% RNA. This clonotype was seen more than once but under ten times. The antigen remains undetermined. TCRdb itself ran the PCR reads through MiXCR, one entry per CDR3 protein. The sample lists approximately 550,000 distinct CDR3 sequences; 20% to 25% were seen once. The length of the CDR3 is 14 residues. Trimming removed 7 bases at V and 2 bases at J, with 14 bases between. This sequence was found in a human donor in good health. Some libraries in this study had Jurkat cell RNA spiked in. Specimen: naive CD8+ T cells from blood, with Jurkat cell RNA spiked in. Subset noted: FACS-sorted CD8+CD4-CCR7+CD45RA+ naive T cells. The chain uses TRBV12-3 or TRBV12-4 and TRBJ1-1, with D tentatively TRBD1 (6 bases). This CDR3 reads CASTLAGENTEAFF. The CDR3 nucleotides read TGTGCCAGCACCCTGGCAGGGGAAAACACTGAAGCTTTCTTT.